The 13 T cell receptor beta chains reported below all come from one sample, sequenced in a study of T cells in women clearing cervical HPV infection listed by TCRdb under 2018. Library creation used the immunoSEQ multiplex PCR assay. The immuneACCESS repertoire file appears here via TCRdb, limited to in-frame rearrangements. These files lack a portion of the clones; in checked studies, under half of the deficit traces to unresolved V genes, and the cause of the others is not known. The table for this sample records over 30,000 clones. Of the sample, around 4.9% falls within the top ten clones. The material sequenced was blood buffy coat. These receptors came from a woman aged 18 to 75 with a cervical HPV16 infection that either progressed to CIN3+ or cleared (not recorded which).

As regards this clone: The read ends 3 residues before the CDR3 terminus; that terminus is restored from the germline J gene. The chain combines TRBV7-9 with TRBJ2-3; D is possibly TRBD1 (6 bases). V dropped 0 bases and J dropped 5 bases, with 9 bases sitting between them. This CDR3 comprises 14 residues. Looked up from germline, CDR1 is SEHNR and CDR2 is FQNEAQ (reference sequence). Partial CDR3 DNA: TGTGCCAGCAGCTTAGCGGGGGCAGAAGATACG. Its protein is CASSLAGAEDT. The entire CDR3 is CASSLAGAEDTQYF.

For this clone: The CDR3 end is not reached by the read, which stops 3 residues before it; the germline J gene fills it in. V is TRBV19 and J is TRBJ2-5, with TRBD2 identical over 9 bases. The CDR3 consists of 16 residues. V trimming: 1 base; J trimming: 1 base; junction bases outside the gene matches: 4. Germline V gene data show CDR1 as LNHDA and CDR2 as SQIVND (reference sequence). This CDR3 reads CASSIVRAGGQETQYF. The part of the CDR3 DNA that was read is TGTGCCAGTAGTATAGTAAGAGCGGGGGGCCAAGAGACC.

About this clone itself: The CDR3 end falls 3 residues outside the read, so it is completed with the germline J gene. The chain uses TRBV12-3 or TRBV12-4 and TRBJ2-7; D perhaps matches TRBD1 (6 bases). The CDR3 is made up of 13 amino acids. V lost 0 bases and J 3 bases, leaving 6 bases between the germline ends. Incomplete CDR3 DNA: TGTGCCAGCAGTTTAGCAGGGGGCTACGAG. It specifies CASSLAGGYE. The CDR3 reads in full as CASSLAGGYEQYF.

Regarding this clone: The CDR3 end falls 3 residues outside the read, so it is completed with the germline J gene. The rearrangement joins TRBV2 to TRBJ1-1; D is undetermined. The germline gives CDR1 SNHLY, CDR2 FYNNEI. CDR3 length: 12 amino acids. This CDR3 is CASSDRGPEAFF. The part of the CDR3 DNA that was read is TGTGCCAGCAGTGACAGAGGGCCGGAA.

In the case of this clone: Read coverage stops 3 residues before the CDR3 terminus; the germline J gene supplies the remainder. The chain has TRBV30 and TRBJ2-6; a weak D match, TRBD1 (5 bases). Germline V gene lookup returns CDR1 GTSNPN and CDR2 SVGIG (reference sequence). Between the trimmed V and J ends, which lost 1 base and 1 base, there was a span of 11 bases. The length of the CDR3 is 16 residues. Partial CDR3 DNA: TGTGCCTGGAGTGCCACGACAGATTCTGGGGCCAACGTC. It codes for CAWSATTDSGANV. The whole CDR3 sequence is CAWSATTDSGANVLTF.

For this clone: The missing CDR3 end, 3 residues past where the read stops, is filled in from the germline J gene. V and J are TRBV18 and TRBJ2-7; 8 bases line up with TRBD1. Germline-derived CDR1 and CDR2 are KGHSH and LQKENI. The CDR3 length is 15 residues. V was clipped by 3 bases and J by 0 bases; unmatched bases: 4. The CDR3 reads CASSPGQGISYEQYF. The sequenced part of the CDR3 DNA is TGTGCCAGCTCACCCGGACAGGGAATCTCCTACGAG.

CDR3 in amino acids: CASSYSGLRAPGYTF. CDR3 DNA (partial): TGTGCCAGCAGTTACTCGGGACTAAGGGCTCCGGGC. The chain has TRBV6-2 or TRBV6-3 and TRBJ1-2; weak D call: TRBD1 (5 bases). The CDR3 is cut off 3 residues early in the read; its end comes from the germline J gene. CDR3 size: 15 residues. Germline V gives CDR1 MNHEY, CDR2 SVGEGT.

Comments on this clone: The sequenced fragment ends 3 residues before the CDR3 boundary, so the rest is inferred from the germline J gene. This chain links TRBV20-1 with TRBJ2-3; 12 bases agree with TRBD2. CDR3 length: 14 residues. Trimming cost V 8 bases and J 6 bases; bases outside gene matches: 9. The germline CDR1 and CDR2 sequences are DFQATT and SNEGSKA (reference sequence). The CDR3 sequence: CSTDLAGGPDTQYF. CDR3 DNA (partial): TGCAGTACAGACCTAGCGGGGGGGCCGGATACG.

Comments on this clone: The read ends 3 residues before the CDR3 terminus; that terminus is restored from the germline J gene. The V gene is TRBV2, the J gene TRBJ2-5, with 9 nucleotides matching TRBD2. Germline CDR1 reads SNHLY; CDR2 reads FYNNEI. There are 18 residues in the CDR3. Trimming at V came to 1 base and at J to 5 bases, leaving 14 bases not matched to a gene. The CDR3 DNA, read in part, is TGTGCCAGCAGTGAAGATAAGATAAGTAGCGGGGGAAGGGAGACC. It encodes CASSEDKISSGGRET. The entire CDR3 protein is CASSEDKISSGGRETQYF.

The covered CDR3 bases are TGCGCCAGCAGCTTGAGAGGGGGCGGGAATCAGCCC. Translated: CASSLRGGGNQP. The full-length CDR3 reads as CASSLRGGGNQPQHF. The rearrangement joins TRBV5-1 to TRBJ1-5; 7 bases line up with TRBD1. The read stops 3 residues short of the end of the CDR3; the missing end is completed from the germline J gene. V was clipped by 1 base and J by 4 bases; unmatched bases: 5. Germline V gene sequence: CDR1 SGHRS, CDR2 YFSETQ. The CDR3 is 15 residues long.

As concerns this clone: Coverage ceases 3 residues before the CDR3 finishes, and the germline J gene fills in the end. This chain links TRBV5-1 with TRBJ2-3; D possibly corresponds to TRBD2 (7 bases). The CDR3 extends over 15 amino acids. Germline assignment: CDR1 SGHRS and CDR2 YFSETQ. Deletions cut 0 bases from V and 1 base from J, with 9 bases between. CDR3 region: CASSLEGGGTDTQYF. The CDR3 bases that were read are TGCGCCAGCAGCTTGGAAGGGGGGGGCACAGATACG.

Concerning this clone: The read ends 3 residues before the CDR3 terminus; that terminus is restored from the germline J gene. This sequence joins TRBV6-4 and TRBJ2-5; 7 bases fit TRBD1. There are 15 residues in the CDR3. V lost 0 bases to trimming and J lost 5 bases; unmatched junction nucleotides: 6. CDR1 MRHNA and CDR2 SNTAGT come from the germline V gene. The DNA read from the CDR3 is TGTGCCAGCAGTGACTCCCCGACAGGGTTGGAGACC. It encodes CASSDSPTGLET. The entire CDR3 sequence reads CASSDSPTGLETQYF.

In regard to this clone: The CDR3 end is not reached by the read, which stops 3 residues before it; the germline J gene fills it in. The chain joins TRBV9 to TRBJ2-2; D is unresolved. V was trimmed by 4 bases and J by 4 bases, leaving 11 bases between them. CDR3 size: 14 residues. Germline V gene data show CDR1 as SGDLS and CDR2 as YYNGEE. CDR3 region: CASSPSSGTGELFF. CDR3 DNA, as far as it was read: TGTGCCAGCAGCCCGAGTTCAGGCACCGGGGAG.